This is a list of T cell receptor beta chains from one sample in a study of control samples from healthy donors and cancer patients. This table comes from immunoSEQ multiplex PCR, and its TCRdb copy is limited to in-frame clones, with some not included. The sample has fewer than 120,000 clones; 88% are singletons. Sequencing used PBMCs. Source of these receptors: a woman in her sixties with lung cancer. Both conserved end residues are part of each CDR3. D genes are given only for firm matches. The size entry is marked missing in some rows and otherwise reads once, few, many or a size class.

j_gene	v_gene	d_gene	abundance	CDR3nt	CDR3aa
TRBJ1-1	TRBV28	-	-	TGTGCCAGCGAACCCCTGGCAGAGACAGGGAACACTGAAGCTTTCTTT	CASEPLAETGNTEAFF
TRBJ2-3	TRBV18	-	-	TGTGCCAGCTCACCGGGGACAGATACGCAGTATTTT	CASSPGTDTQYF
TRBJ2-7	TRBV6-5	-	-	TGTGCCAGCAGTTTACAGGGCAGCTACGAGCAGTACTTC	CASSLQGSYEQYF
TRBJ2-5	TRBV5-6	-	-	TGTGCCAGCAGCTTGGGTAGGGTAGGACAAGAGACCCAGTACTTC	CASSLGRVGQETQYF
TRBJ1-1	TRBV5-8	-	-	TGTGCCAGCCGTACAGGCCCCGGTGAAGCTTTCTTT	CASRTGPGEAFF
TRBJ1-3	TRBV19	-	-	TGTGCCAGTAGTACTCGTTCCTACTCTGGAAACACCATATATTTT	CASSTRSYSGNTIYF
TRBJ2-7	TRBV5-6	-	-	TGTGCCAGCAGCTCCACGTACCGCTCCTACGAGCAGTACTTC	CASSSTYRSYEQYF
TRBJ1-1	TRBV3-1/TRBV3-2	TRBD1	-	TGTGCCAGCAGTAAACCCGACAGGGCTGAAGCTTTCTTT	CASSKPDRAEAFF
TRBJ1-4	TRBV5-4	-	-	TGTGCCAGCAGCCGATCGGGGGGGGCTCAAGAAAAACTGTTTTTT	CASSRSGGAQEKLFF
TRBJ2-3	TRBV2	-	once	TGTGCCAGCAGGGGAGTTGATACGCAGTATTTT	CASRGVDTQYF
TRBJ2-1	TRBV5-1	-	-	TGCGCCAGCAGCTTGGCCGACGATCGGGGGCGTGAGCAGTTCTTC	CASSLADDRGREQFF
TRBJ2-1	TRBV18	-	-	TGTGCCAGCTCACTTTCTGACCTCAACAATGAGCAGTTCTTC	CASSLSDLNNEQFF
TRBJ2-2	TRBV5-6	TRBD2	-	TGTGCCAGCAGCTTGAGGTTACTAGCGGGAGTTACCGGGGAGCTGTTTTTT	CASSLRLLAGVTGELFF
TRBJ1-5	TRBV19	-	-	TGTGCCAGTAGTATAGGGCAGGCTAGCAATCAGCCCCAGCATTTT	CASSIGQASNQPQHF
TRBJ2-1	TRBV10-1	-	-	TGCGCCAGCAGTGAGTCTCGGCTGTGCAATGAGCAGTTCTTC	CASSESRLCNEQFF
TRBJ2-3	TRBV5-4	TRBD2	-	TGTGCCAGCAGCTTGGCGGGACTAGCGGGGCGAGATACGCAGTATTTT	CASSLAGLAGRDTQYF
TRBJ2-6	TRBV6-1	TRBD1	-	TGTGCCAGCAGTGAGGGACAGGGATCTCCCTCTGGGGCCAACGTCCTGACTTTC	CASSEGQGSPSGANVLTF
TRBJ1-1	TRBV6-2/TRBV6-3	TRBD1	-	TGTGCCAGCAGTCCCGGACAGGGCTGGACTGAAGCTTTCTTT	CASSPGQGWTEAFF
TRBJ1-1	TRBV19	-	few	TGTGCCAGTAGTAAAACAACGGTGAACACTGAAGCTTTCTTT	CASSKTTVNTEAFF
TRBJ2-7	TRBV18	-	few	TGTGCCAGCTCACCCACATCCCTCGGGGGCAGGGTCTACGAGCAGTACTTC	CASSPTSLGGRVYEQYF
TRBJ2-7	TRBV29-1	-	-	TGCAGCGCCCGGGGAGGAGGGGCGACCTACGAGCAGTACTTC	CSARGGGATYEQYF
TRBJ2-7	TRBV7-2	-	-	TGTGCCAGCAGCTTAGGACAGTACGAGCAGTACTTC	CASSLGQYEQYF
TRBJ1-2	TRBV12-3/TRBV12-4	-	-	TGTGCCAGCAGTTTGAAGGCTAACTATGGCTACACCTTC	CASSLKANYGYTF
TRBJ1-1	TRBV19	-	-	TGTGCCAGTAGTCAGGTCTTCATGAACACTGAAGCTTTCTTT	CASSQVFMNTEAFF
TRBJ1-6	TRBV5-6	-	-	TGTGCCAGCAGGACCCAGAATGATTCACCCCTCCACTTT	CASRTQNDSPLHF
TRBJ1-2	TRBV19	-	-	TGTGCCAGTAGTAGGGCAGGGACCAACTATGGCTACACCTTC	CASSRAGTNYGYTF
TRBJ1-3	TRBV6-5	-	-	TGTGCCAGCAGTTACAACGGAATGAGCTCTGGAAACACCATATATTTT	CASSYNGMSSGNTIYF
TRBJ1-2	TRBV5-1	TRBD1	-	TGCGCCAGCACTCAGGGCAGGGGGCCCCCCAATGCCGGCTACACCTTC	CASTQGRGPPNAGYTF
TRBJ1-1	TRBV4-1	-	-	TGCGCCAGCAGCCAAGAAGTCTCTCTAAACACTGAAGCTTTCTTT	CASSQEVSLNTEAFF
TRBJ2-5	TRBV21-1	-	few	TGTGCCAGCAGCAAAGCGCCTAGACTAGCGGGGACCCCATGGGAGACCCAGTACTTC	CASSKAPRLAGTPWETQYF
TRBJ2-7	TRBV2	TRBD2	-	TGTGCCAGCAGCAAGGGGAGCGGGAGCTCCTACGAGCAGTACTTC	CASSKGSGSSYEQYF
TRBJ1-2	TRBV6-5	-	-	TGTGCCAGCAGTAGGGCTCTGGCCCAGAGGGGCTACACCTTC	CASSRALAQRGYTF
TRBJ2-6	TRBV18	TRBD1	-	TGTGCCAGCTCACCTACGACAGGGGCCTCTGGGGCCAACGTCCTGACTTTC	CASSPTTGASGANVLTF
TRBJ1-1	TRBV5-5	-	few	TGTGCCAGCAGCTTGTACAGCAAACCTGAAGCTTTCTTT	CASSLYSKPEAFF
TRBJ1-2	TRBV19	-	-	TGTGCCAGTAGTATCCGTCAAAACTATGGCTACACCTTC	CASSIRQNYGYTF
TRBJ2-5	TRBV3-1/TRBV3-2	-	-	TGTGCCAGCAGCCAAGGTGGGGTAGGACAAGAGACCCAGTACTTC	CASSQGGVGQETQYF
TRBJ2-6	TRBV27	-	-	TGTGCCAGCAGTTTATCATCCGGCTCTGGGGCCAACGTCCTGACTTTC	CASSLSSGSGANVLTF
TRBJ1-1	TRBV29-1	-	-	TGCAGCGGCGGAGGGCATCCGACTGAAGCTTTCTTT	CSGGGHPTEAFF
TRBJ1-1	TRBV3-1/TRBV3-2	-	-	TGTGCCAGCAGCTATATGGACAGCAGATTGAACACTGAAGCTTTCTTT	CASSYMDSRLNTEAFF